The 21 T cell receptor beta chains listed next were all sequenced from one sample in a study of T cells in Graves' hyperthyroidism and ophthalmopathy. TCR beta CDR3 sequences were amplified from RNA transcripts. Carried out on the TCR CDR3, a first-round RT-PCR used the HTBI primer set. TCRdb independently ran MiXCR on the multiplex PCR reads; one entry per CDR3 protein. Of 400,000 to 600,000 distinct CDR3 sequences in the sample, approximately 16% were seen once. The sample consisted of blood. The receptors derive from a woman aged 25 to 39 with Graves' ophthalmopathy.

The rearrangement joins TRBV20-1 to TRBJ1-1, with TRBD1 matching over 10 bases. There are 17 residues in the CDR3. V shed 2 bases, J shed 6 bases, and the junction held 15 bases outside the gene matches. The germline CDR1 and CDR2 sequences are DFQATT and SNEGSKA (reference sequence). The CDR3 DNA reads TGCAGTGCTAGATCCCGGGACAGGGGCTTTCCCATCGCTGAAGCTTTCTTT. This sequence encodes CSARSRDRGFPIAEAFF.

The J gene is TRBJ2-1, the V gene TRBV29-1; 11 positions match TRBD2. The V gene end was trimmed by 5 bases and the J gene end by 6 bases; junction bases not matched to a gene: 9. Per germline, CDR1 SQVTM and CDR2 ANQGSEA. CDR3 size: 15 residues. The CDR3 DNA reads TGCAGCGTTATGGGACTAGCGGCGGGAGCCAATGAGCAGTTCTTC. Amino acids: CSVMGLAAGANEQFF.

This clonotype was seen a few times. V gene TRBV5-1 combines with J gene TRBJ1-4, with 7 bases lining up with TRBD1. Germline assignment: CDR1 SGHRS and CDR2 YFSETQ. The V segment lost 0 bases and the J segment 8 bases; nucleotides outside the gene matches: 10. The CDR3 has 16 amino acids. CDR3 amino acids: CASSLGNRGNREKLFF. The DNA for the CDR3 is TGCGCCAGCAGCTTGGGGAACAGGGGTAATCGAGAAAAACTGTTTTTT.

This clonotype was seen a handful of times. The CDR3 DNA is TGTGCCAGCTCACCATCCGACAGGGCCGCTTTATTCAATGAGCAGTTCTTC. Protein product: CASSPSDRAALFNEQFF. This chain connects TRBV18 to TRBJ2-1; 7 bases match TRBD1. V shed 2 bases and J 6 bases; nucleotides not matched to a gene: 13. CDR1 is KGHSH and CDR2 is LQKENI in the germline V gene. The CDR3 runs to 17 residues.

The genes are TRBV20-1 and TRBJ1-2; tentative D call: TRBD1 (6 bases). Germline assignment: CDR1 DFQATT and CDR2 SNEGSKA (reference sequence). V dropped 3 bases and J dropped 4 bases, with 9 bases sitting between them. The CDR3 is 12 amino acids. In DNA form, the CDR3 reads TGCAGTGCTAGTGGGACAAGCTATGGCTACACCTTC. Translation gives CSASGTSYGYTF.

The gene calls are TRBV24-1 and TRBJ2-1, with 8 bases aligning to TRBD2. Germline CDR1 KGHDR, CDR2 SFDVKD. CDR3 length: 15 residues. Trimming at V came to 9 bases and at J to 9 bases, leaving 15 bases not matched to a gene. CDR3 coding DNA: TGTGCCACCTCGTCGGGAGGGCCCAGTTTTAGTGAGCAGTTCTTC. It translates to CATSSGGPSFSEQFF.

This clonotype was observed many times. The chain combines TRBV20-1 with TRBJ2-7, with D possibly being TRBD1 or TRBD2 (5 bases each). Germline-derived CDR1 and CDR2 are DFQATT and SNEGSKA (reference sequence). The CDR3 has 12 residues. V lost 4 bases and J 2 bases, leaving 9 bases between the germline ends. Here the CDR3 reads CSAKEGTYEQYF. CDR3 coding DNA: TGCAGTGCTAAAGAGGGGACCTACGAGCAGTACTTC.

As regards this clonotype: Germline is not matched at one junction end, which may reflect a read error. The rearrangement links TRBV20-1 to TRBJ2-5; no clear D. The CDR3 totals 12 residues. Looked up from germline, CDR1 is DFQATT and CDR2 is SNEGSKA (reference sequence). CDR3 loop: CSPRAPQETQYF. The CDR3 DNA reads TGCAGTCCTAGGGCGCCCCAAGAGACCCAGTACTTC.

This clonotype was counted at least ten times. The chain joins TRBV20-1 to TRBJ2-7; possibly TRBD2 for D (6 bases). CDR3 length equals 13 residues. V lost 0 bases and J 1 base, leaving 7 bases between the germline ends. The germline V gene encodes CDR1 DFQATT and CDR2 SNEGSKA (reference sequence). The CDR3 region is CSAREGLSYEQYF. CDR3 coding DNA: TGCAGTGCTAGAGAAGGACTATCCTACGAGCAGTACTTC.

This clonotype was seen a few times. CDR3 loop: CASRAGNTGELFF. CDR3 in DNA: TGTGCCAGCAGAGCGGGGAACACCGGGGAGCTGTTTTTT. J is TRBJ2-2 and V is TRBV6-1; weak D call: TRBD2 (6 bases). From germline, CDR1 is MNHNS and CDR2 SASEGT. The CDR3 has 13 amino acids. V lost 6 bases to trimming and J lost 1 base, with 6 bases between them.

This clonotype was counted many times. The CDR3 DNA sequence: TGTGCCAGCAGCGACCCGAACAGGGCGGATACGCAGTATTTT. This sequence encodes CASSDPNRADTQYF. The genes are TRBV11-1 and TRBJ2-3, with D possibly matching TRBD1 (6 bases). V gave up 5 bases and J gave up 6 bases, with 15 bases separating them. This CDR3 has 14 amino acids. Germline CDR1 SGHAT, CDR2 FQDESV (reference sequence).

The V call is TRBV29-1, the J call TRBJ1-2; no clear D gene. Germline CDR1 SQVTM, CDR2 ANQGSEA. The V end lost 3 bases, the J end lost 8 bases, and 13 bases lay between the germline ends. This CDR3 is built from 12 residues. The CDR3 DNA reads TGCAGCGTTGATGGGTCAGAAGCGGGCTACACCTTC. As protein: CSVDGSEAGYTF.

This clonotype was found many times. The rearrangement uses TRBV25-1 and TRBJ2-5; the D gene is possibly TRBD1 (5 bases). V lost 3 bases, J lost 5 bases, and 13 bases lay in between. The CDR3 has 14 residues. Germline V CDR1 and CDR2: MGHDK, SYGVNS. CDR3 sequence: CASSDRVYGETQYF. As DNA, the CDR3 is TGTGCCAGCAGTGACAGGGTTTATGGGGAGACCCAGTACTTC. Full variable domain (missing parts from reference TRBV25-1 and TRBJ2-5): EADIYQTPRYLVIGTGKKITLECSQTMGHDKMYWYQQDPGMELHLIHYSYGVNSTEKGDLSSESTVSRIRTEHFPLTLESARPSHTSQYLCASSDRVYGETQYFGPGTRLLVL.

V is TRBV4-1 and J is TRBJ2-5; D is possibly TRBD2 (5 bases). V lost 5 bases to trimming and J lost 12 bases, with 16 bases between them. Germline V CDR1 and CDR2: MGHRA, YSYEKL. CDR3 length equals 12 residues. DNA of the CDR3: TGCGCCAGCAGCACCCCGGGGTCGGGGAAGTACTTC. Its protein product is CASSTPGSGKYF.

The sample holds many counts of this clonotype. J is TRBJ2-1 and V is TRBV6-1; 13 nucleotides align to TRBD2. Germline loops: CDR1 MNHNS, CDR2 SASEGT. This CDR3 comprises 20 residues. V was clipped by 5 bases and J by 6 bases; unmatched bases: 19. The CDR3 DNA sequence: TGTGCCAGCAGTCTACCCGGACTAGCGGGAGTCTCACCCCTGGGCAATGAGCAGTTCTTC. Its translation is CASSLPGLAGVSPLGNEQFF.

In its sample, this clonotype was seen a few times. V gene TRBV5-1 combines with J gene TRBJ1-1; perhaps TRBD1 as D (6 bases). The CDR3 covers 16 residues. The V end was cut by 0 bases, the J end by 4 bases, with 16 bases between. CDR1 is SGHRS, CDR2 YFSETQ, per germline. The CDR3 region is CASSLVSGGGVTEAFF. CDR3 DNA: TGCGCCAGCAGCTTGGTTTCGGGGGGCGGGGTCACTGAAGCTTTCTTT.

This clonotype was found many times. The rearrangement joins TRBV12-3 or TRBV12-4 to TRBJ1-1; a possible D gene is TRBD1 (5 bases). The CDR3 sequence is 15 residues long. Trimming left V 4 bases short and J 1 base short, with 13 bases between. In nucleotides, the CDR3 is TGTGCCAGCAGTTCCTCGGGGGGAGCGAACACTGAAGCTTTCTTT. Translated, it gives CASSSSGGANTEAFF.

This clonotype was counted only a few times. This clone may be a read error of a much larger clone one base away. This chain's CDR3 is CVSSSGTSGETQYF. CDR3 nucleotides: TGCGTCAGCAGCTCCGGGACAAGCGGAGAGACCCAGTACTTC. The chain links TRBV5-1 to TRBJ2-5, with D tentatively TRBD1 (6 bases). The length of the CDR3 is 14 residues. Germline CDR1 and CDR2: SGHRS and YFSETQ.

This clonotype occurred many times. The rearrangement links TRBV24-1 to TRBJ2-1; D possibly corresponds to TRBD2 (5 bases). Looked up from germline, CDR1 is KGHDR and CDR2 is SFDVKD. The CDR3 totals 13 residues. V was clipped by 7 bases and J by 7 bases, with 13 bases between them. The CDR3 loop is CATSNGVVNEQFF. In DNA form, the CDR3 reads TGTGCCACCAGCAACGGGGTAGTAAATGAGCAGTTCTTC.

The gene calls are TRBV29-1 and TRBJ2-7, with a weak D call TRBD1 (5 bases). Trimming pared 4 bases from V and 0 bases from J, leaving 13 bases between. From germline, CDR1 is SQVTM and CDR2 ANQGSEA. The CDR3 has 14 residues. CDR3 DNA sequence: TGCAGCGTTGTTGCGGACATCAGCTCCTACGAGCAGTACTTC. It codes for CSVVADISSYEQYF.

The V call is TRBV5-1, the J call TRBJ2-5; 10 bases align to TRBD1. The CDR3 sequence is 14 residues long. CDR1 SGHRS and CDR2 YFSETQ come from the germline V gene. V shed 4 bases and J 7 bases; nucleotides not matched to a gene: 7. CDR3 in amino acids: CASSRDRGGGTQYF. The CDR3 DNA follows: TGCGCCAGCAGCCGGGACAGGGGAGGAGGGACCCAGTACTTC.